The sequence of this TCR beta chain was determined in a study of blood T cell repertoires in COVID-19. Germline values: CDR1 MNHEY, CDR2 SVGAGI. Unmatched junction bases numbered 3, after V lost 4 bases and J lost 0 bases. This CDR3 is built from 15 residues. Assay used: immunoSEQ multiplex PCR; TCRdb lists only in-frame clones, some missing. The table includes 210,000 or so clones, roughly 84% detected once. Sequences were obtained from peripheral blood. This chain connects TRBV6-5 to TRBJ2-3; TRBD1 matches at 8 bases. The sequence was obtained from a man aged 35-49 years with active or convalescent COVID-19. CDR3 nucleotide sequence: TGTGCCAGCAGTTGGGGACAGGTTAGCACAGATACGCAGTATTTT. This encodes CASSWGQVSTDTQYF.